The clone carrying this T cell receptor (beta chain) appeared a single time. The data stem from a study of blood T cell repertoires in COVID-19. Overall study context: Specimens from acute and convalescent COVID-19 originated in the United States, Italy and Spain.

The CDR3 is made up of 14 amino acids. In germline, CDR1 is SGDLS, CDR2 YYNGEE. Trimming left V 7 bases short and J 4 bases short, with 15 bases between. Participants' own reports of clinical history determined their cohort assignment. Exposed participants came across a COVID-19 case within 2 weeks before study entry. Assay: immunoSEQ multiplex PCR; the TCRdb copy retains only in-frame clones and omits some. Of approximately 260,000 clones detected, around 83% appear once; the ten largest clones hold under 7%. The chain uses TRBV9 and TRBJ2-1; perhaps TRBD2 as D (7 bases). This TCR came from a woman between 50 and 59 years old who had been exposed to COVID-19. Input material: PBMCs or T cells enriched from blood (not recorded which). The CDR3 sequence: CASRGGSFYNEQFF. CDR3 DNA sequence: TGTGCCAGCCGCGGGGGCTCATTTTACAATGAGCAGTTCTTC.